This T cell receptor beta chain was recorded in a study of CD8+ T cells in alopecia areata. Germline V CDR1 and CDR2: SQVTM, ANQGSEA. The CDR3 is 11 residues long. The V gene lost 2 bases and the J gene lost 2 bases, with 3 bases spanning the gap. RNA extraction was followed by reverse transcription into cDNA, which acted as the sequencing template. Sequencing used immunoSEQ multiplex PCR; TCRdb keeps in-frame clones, though not all of them. The sample shows approximately 190,000 clones, 55% to 75% of them seen only once. Regarding treatment: oral pan-JAK inhibitor, 5-10 mg twice daily. As for this clone: Its antigen is undetermined.

Study findings and constraints: Tofacitinib yielded significantly lower scalp clonality and fewer expanded CD8+ clones among the top 100.

V is TRBV29-1 and J is TRBJ2-5; no firm D call. The specimen comprised CD4+ T cells sorted from blood, sampled at week 24, from a patient treated with tofacitinib. This TCR came from a human donor with alopecia areata. Written as DNA, the CDR3 is TGCAGCGTTGAACAGCAAGAGACCCAGTACTTC. This encodes CSVEQQETQYF.